These T cell receptor beta chains were read from a single sample in a study of beta chain features in type 1 diabetes. Assay: immunoSEQ multiplex PCR; the TCRdb copy retains only in-frame clones and omits some. The data show 150,000 or so clones, roughly 11% seen once. Material: central memory CD4+ T cells from blood. The origin of the receptors is a man aged 18-30 years in good health. Both conserved end residues are part of each CDR3. D genes are given only for firm matches. Clone size appears in some rows only: once, few, many, or a class for an expanded clone.

j_gene	d_gene	v_gene	abundance	CDR3nt	CDR3aa
TRBJ1-6	TRBD1	TRBV5-1	few	TGCGCCAGCAGACCGGGACAGGGGGCGGTGAATAATTCACCCCTCCACTTT	CASRPGQGAVNNSPLHF
TRBJ2-1	.	TRBV28	many	TGTGCCAGCAGGGTTTCCCCTTCCTACAATGAGCAGTTCTTC	CASRVSPSYNEQFF
TRBJ2-1	TRBD2	TRBV18	.	TGTGCCAGCTCCCTAGTGGTGCTAGCGGGAGTCCCCTCAAGGGAGTTCTTC	CASSLVVLAGVPSREFF
TRBJ1-2	.	TRBV29-1	.	TGCAGCGTTCGATGGCAGGCCCCTGATGGCTACACCTTC	CSVRWQAPDGYTF
TRBJ2-2	.	TRBV5-1	.	TGCGCCAGCAGCTTGGCCGGGGGCGGCACCGGGGAGCTGTTTTTT	CASSLAGGGTGELFF
TRBJ1-1	.	TRBV27	few	TGTGCCAGCAAAGAAAACACTGAAGCTTTCTTT	CASKENTEAFF
TRBJ2-1	.	TRBV11-2	.	TGTGCCAGCAGCCCTGCCCACGCACCCTACAATGAGCAGTTCTTC	CASSPAHAPYNEQFF
TRBJ2-5	TRBD1	TRBV28	few	TGTGCCAGCAGTTTCACAGGGGCTGCGGGGACCCAGTACTTC	CASSFTGAAGTQYF
TRBJ2-7	.	TRBV7-2	few	TGTGCCAGCAGCTTGGGCAGGAGCTCCTACGAGCAGTACTTC	CASSLGRSSYEQYF
TRBJ2-7	.	TRBV18	.	TGTGCCAGCTCACCGGGAGCCCCCTACGAGCAGTACTTC	CASSPGAPYEQYF
TRBJ2-5	TRBD2	TRBV11-2	few	TGTGCCAGCAGCTTAGTTGGGACTAGAGTTTCAGAGACCCAGTACTTC	CASSLVGTRVSETQYF
TRBJ2-1	TRBD2	TRBV4-1	.	TGCGCCAGCAGCCAAGATCTCAGCGGGGGGGCACGCAATGAGCAGTTCTTC	CASSQDLSGGARNEQFF
TRBJ2-3	.	TRBV4-3	many	TGCGCCAGCAGCCCAGAAGGAGGGGGAGATACGCAGTATTTT	CASSPEGGGDTQYF
TRBJ2-7	.	TRBV7-9	few	TGTGCCAGCAGCTTAGGGATCGGCGCTCACGAGCAGTACTTC	CASSLGIGAHEQYF
TRBJ2-7	.	TRBV9	few	TGTGCCAGCAGCGTAGATTGGAACTCCTACGAGCAGTACTTC	CASSVDWNSYEQYF
TRBJ2-5	.	TRBV7-2	few	TGTGCCAGCAGCTCATCCGGGCCGCTGGGGGAGACCCAGTACTTC	CASSSSGPLGETQYF
TRBJ1-2	TRBD1	TRBV5-6	.	TGTGCCAGCAGCGGGACCGGGACAGGGGGAAATGGCTACACCTTC	CASSGTGTGGNGYTF
TRBJ2-7	.	TRBV29-1	.	TGCAGCGTTGCGGGCAGTTCCTACGAGCAGTACTTC	CSVAGSSYEQYF
TRBJ1-4	.	TRBV5-1	few	TGCGCCAGCAGCCCGGCAACTAATGAAAAACTGTTTTTT	CASSPATNEKLFF
TRBJ2-3	.	TRBV6-1	few	TGTGCCAGCAGGCAAGGGGCGGGTACAGATACGCAGTATTTT	CASRQGAGTDTQYF
TRBJ2-7	TRBD1	TRBV7-8	few	TGTGCCAGCAGCTTAGTAAGGACAGGGCTCCTCTACGAGCAGTACTTC	CASSLVRTGLLYEQYF
TRBJ2-5	.	TRBV7-2	.	TGTGCCAGCAGCTTAAATGGGGGATTGAGGGAGACCCAGTACTTC	CASSLNGGLRETQYF
TRBJ2-5	TRBD2	TRBV10-3	few	TGTGCCATCAGTCGACTAGCGGGGGAACAAGAGACCCAGTACTTC	CAISRLAGEQETQYF
TRBJ1-5	.	TRBV18	.	TGTGCCAGCTCACCGATGAGGTCTCTTGGTCAGCCCCAGCATTTT	CASSPMRSLGQPQHF
TRBJ2-5	TRBD2	TRBV15	few	TGTGCCACCAGCGGGACTAGCGTCCAAGAGACCCAGTACTTC	CATSGTSVQETQYF
TRBJ1-5	.	TRBV30	.	TGTGCCTGGAGTGTAAGACCCAATCAGCCCCAGCATTTT	CAWSVRPNQPQHF
TRBJ2-1	TRBD1	TRBV25-1	.	TGTGCCAGCAGTGAAAGAGGCAGGGGGTCGCACAATGAGCAGTTCTTC	CASSERGRGSHNEQFF
TRBJ2-4	.	TRBV6-5	.	TGTGCCAGCCGTCAGGTAGCCAAAAACATTCAGTACTTC	CASRQVAKNIQYF
TRBJ1-1	TRBD1	TRBV2	.	TGTGCCAGCAGTTTTGACAGGGTGGTGGCTTTCTTT	CASSFDRVVAFF
TRBJ2-7	.	TRBV21-1	.	TGTGCCATCCTAGTGCACGAGCAGTACTTC	CAILVHEQYF
TRBJ2-1	.	TRBV28	.	TGTGCCAGCAGTTTCCGGAGACGGGAGCAGTTCTTC	CASSFRRREQFF
TRBJ2-1	.	TRBV6-5	.	TGTGCCAGCAGTTACAGACTAGTATCCTACAATGAGCAGTTCTTC	CASSYRLVSYNEQFF
TRBJ2-7	.	TRBV30	few	TGTGCCTGGAGTGGGGGCAGGGGCGAGCAGTACTTC	CAWSGGRGEQYF
TRBJ2-7	.	TRBV7-9	.	TGTGCCAGCAGCTTAGGGGATCCGCGCAGGGTAGATTACGAGCAGTACTTC	CASSLGDPRRVDYEQYF
TRBJ1-2	TRBD1	TRBV2	few	TGTGCCAGCAGGGGACAGAGTAACTATGGCTACACCTTC	CASRGQSNYGYTF
TRBJ2-5	.	TRBV7-9	.	TGTGCCAGCAGCTTATATGCGGCCCAAGAGACCCAGTACTTC	CASSLYAAQETQYF
TRBJ2-1	TRBD2	TRBV9	.	TGTGCCAGCAGCGACCTGACTAGCGGGAAGAACAATGAGCAGTTCTTC	CASSDLTSGKNNEQFF
TRBJ2-3	TRBD1	TRBV7-9	.	TGTGCCAGCAGCCGGGGACAGGGGGCAACAGATACGCAGTATTTT	CASSRGQGATDTQYF
TRBJ2-3	TRBD2	TRBV28	.	TGTGCCAGCAGTAAACTAGCGGGATTTAGCACAGATACGCAGTATTTT	CASSKLAGFSTDTQYF
TRBJ1-6	.	TRBV7-9	.	TGTGCCAGCAGCTTAGAGAATTCACCCCTCCACTTT	CASSLENSPLHF
TRBJ2-7	.	TRBV5-1	.	TGCGCCAGCAGCTTGGGGCAGATTGGAACCTACGAGCAGTACTTC	CASSLGQIGTYEQYF
TRBJ1-2	.	TRBV30	.	TGTGCCTGGAGTGTACCTGTCGGCTACACCTTC	CAWSVPVGYTF
TRBJ1-4	.	TRBV28	.	TGTGCCAGCACACTGGGTGGGACCGCCTTATTTGAAAAACTGTTTTTT	CASTLGGTALFEKLFF
TRBJ1-4	TRBD1	TRBV6-5	few	TGTGCCAGCAGACCCCGACAGGGACATAATGAAAAACTGTTTTTT	CASRPRQGHNEKLFF
TRBJ2-1	.	TRBV7-7	.	TGTGCCAGCAGCGGGGCTTTAGATCCAGGATCGTTCTTC	CASSGALDPGSFF
TRBJ1-2	TRBD1	TRBV2	few	TGTGCCAGCGACAGGGGAATAAGGGGCGGCTACACCTTC	CASDRGIRGGYTF
TRBJ2-7	.	TRBV4-3	.	TGCGCCAGCAGCCTTTCGACAGACTACGAGCAGTACTTC	CASSLSTDYEQYF
TRBJ2-1	.	TRBV18	few	TGTGCCAGCTCACCAGTAAGACAGGAATACAATGAGCAGTTCTTC	CASSPVRQEYNEQFF
TRBJ1-4	.	TRBV20-1	few	TGCAGTGCTATGAGAGATGAAAAACTGTTTTTT	CSAMRDEKLFF